This TCR beta chain appears in the sequencing data of a study of identical twins (TCRdb year 2016). In the study overall: To test whether fetal clonotypes persist, the study used deep sequencing on TCR alpha and beta repertoires from monozygotic twins, unrelated adults of various ages, and cord blood. To rule out contamination, the twin experiments were replicated at different times with different library preparation protocols. The paper's findings and limits, for the study overall: Out-of-frame TCR alpha sharing in monozygotic twins was systematically underestimated by recombination models, whereas sharing between unrelated individuals was in agreement with the recombination models. In beta out-of-frame sequences, excess twin sharing was weaker, because having fewer shared sequences lowered the signal-to-noise ratio. Zero-insertion analyses could be partly confounded by invariant T cells such as MAIT and iNKT, though diverse VJ usage argued against such confounding for most clonotypes. Conclusions relied on cross-sectional statistical analysis, since the same donors could not be followed over many years. Compared with coincidental sharing between unrelated individuals, an excess of low generation-probability sequences was observed among out-of-frame TCR alpha sequences shared between twins. Fewer insertions were carried by abundant cord blood beta clonotypes; a weaker similar trend was observed in young adult naive repertoires, while no such trend was observed in memory repertoires.

V is shortened by 0 bases, J by 7 bases, and the region joining them spans 10 bases. Including the terminal cysteine and phenylalanine, the CDR3 comprises 12 residues. The sequence is cut down to CDR3 DNA, 36 bases in frame from base 1. CDR1 and CDR2, looked up from the germline V gene, are SQVTM and ANQGSEA. Library preparation used 5' RACE. Sequencing was carried out with an Illumina HiSeq 2000. A universal primer binding site was introduced by template switching, and a unique molecular identifier was present in the final cDNA, enabling accurate counting of TCR cDNA molecules. First-strand cDNA for TCR alpha and beta chains was synthesized from specific primers in the conserved constant-segment region. To control for contamination, every cDNA library carried two barcodes: a SMART-Mk sample barcode plus Illumina barcodes. TruSeq adapter sequences, together with Illumina sample barcodes, were added in two successive PCR steps. Sequencing of the TCR alpha and beta cDNA libraries was done on the Illumina HiSeq platform using custom primers. In the source study's methods: Raw reads were processed with MiGEC to extract unique molecular identifiers, and MiXCR was used to determine CDR3 positions. Recombination models were inferred per individual with the repgenHMM and IGoR tools using an EM algorithm. Shared clonotypes were analyzed with the tcR package in R, and sharing was normalized by the product of cloneset sizes. To study raw recombination free of thymic and clonal selection effects, out-of-frame nonproductive sequences were analyzed. The public sequencing data were trimmed at Q25 with fastp and processed into clonotypes with MiXCR by TCRdb, which kept only in-frame beta chains. Here each entry gathers all rows of one CDR3 protein and keeps the most common genes and DNA. None of the V and J calls come from the authors' own analysis; TCRdb made them. The sample contains some 250,000 distinct CDR3 sequences, 6.5% of them found a single time. About 15% of the sample is taken by the ten largest.

All donors were healthy Caucasians. The twin cohort comprised three pairs of female monozygotic twins, all aged about 18 to 29 years. Positive isolation kits from Invitrogen were used to isolate the CD4+ and CD8+ T cell populations. This clonotype was seen at least ten times. Its antigen remains unidentified. The sample holds no much larger clone one base away, and base qualities are not on file. These same data were also listed under a study on T cells expressing NK-cell markers. Reported in the second study: About eight donors provided sorted CD3+CD56+NKG2C+, CD3+CD56+NKG2C- and CD3+CD56-NKG2C+ T-cell subsets, whose TCR beta-chain repertoires were profiled. Among the eight sequenced donors, only one was HCMV-seronegative, while the other seven were HCMV-seropositive. In several experiments an anti-gammadeltaTCR antibody was added to restrict sorting to alphabetaTCR-expressing T cells. In over 5 donors, the dominant CD3+CD56+NKG2C+ clonotypes were among the top 10 CD8+ clonotypes and accounted for about 1.0-7.5% of CD8+ T cells. Those dominant clonotypes were again the most abundant among CD3+CD56-NKG2C+ cells in a handful of donors, at about 28.3-60.1%. Whether the expanded NKG2C-expressing T cell clones were specific for HCMV antigens was left unclear. The eight sequenced donors were randomly selected healthy volunteers, three men and five women. To determine HCMV serostatus, a commercial ELISA kit was used to detect HCMV-specific IgG in serum. MIGEC was used to demultiplex reads and group reads by UMI, and MiTCR was used to assemble and quantify clonotypes. To exclude erroneous sequences, any TCR cDNA sequence not supported by at least two reads was discarded. The tcR package was used for downstream repertoire analysis, with clonotypes matched between fractions based on CDR3 nucleotide sequence plus V segment. VDJmatch was used to annotate antigen specificity against VDJdb, with one amino acid substitution in CDR3 permitted.

The sequence joins TRBV29-1 to TRBJ2-7; perhaps TRBD1 is the D gene, with 6 bases matching. Sequencing was done on a sample of CD8+ T cells sorted from blood. The source is a woman aged 18-30 years in good health. In nucleotide form, the sequence is TGCAGCGTTGAAGATCGGACAGCTGAGCAGTACTTC. This translates into CSVEDRTAEQYF.